These 25 T cell receptor beta chains originate from one sample sequenced in a study of memory B cells and T cells in multiple sclerosis. TCRdb's table, derived via immunoSEQ multiplex PCR, lists solely in-frame clones and lacks some. The repertoire consists of roughly 14,000 clones, with 69% occurring once and the leading ten covering less than 2.5%. Sequenced: memory (CD45RO+) CD4+ T cells from blood. The origin of the receptors is a human donor with multiple sclerosis.

This clone was seen only once. The genes are TRBV15 and TRBJ2-7; D perhaps matches TRBD1 (5 bases). The germline V and J ends were trimmed by 1 base and 5 bases, with 9 bases remaining between them. Per germline, CDR1 LNHNV and CDR2 YYDKDF (reference sequence). There are 13 residues in the CDR3. The CDR3 nucleotides are TGTGCCACCAGCAGAGTCAGGGTTGACGAGCAGTACTTC. It specifies CATSRVRVDEQYF.

The chain has TRBV2 and TRBJ1-5, with D unresolved. This CDR3 has 13 residues. The germline gives CDR1 SNHLY, CDR2 FYNNEI. V was trimmed by 4 bases and J by 3 bases, leaving 7 bases between them. CDR3 nucleotide sequence: TGTGCCAGCAGTGTGTCCCTCAATCAGCCCCAGCATTTT. Translation: CASSVSLNQPQHF.

The rearrangement joins TRBV5-5 to TRBJ1-1; D remains ambiguous. Trimming cost V 1 base and J 0 bases, with 7 bases left between them. The CDR3 runs to 14 residues. Germline loops: CDR1 SGHKS, CDR2 YYEKEE (reference sequence). This CDR3 is CASSLSYMNTEAFF. In nucleotides, the CDR3 is TGTGCCAGCAGCTTGAGTTACATGAACACTGAAGCTTTCTTT.

Comment on this clone: Given the absence of the conserved phenylalanine or tryptophan at the CDR3 end, a read error is likely. This CDR3 reads CASSSGDRGGTEAFV. The CDR3 DNA sequence: TGTGCCAGCAGTTCCGGGGACAGGGGGGGGACTGAAGCTTTCGTT. The chain carries TRBV6-5 and TRBJ1-1; 11 nucleotides match TRBD1. The CDR3 totals 15 residues. Germline V CDR1 and CDR2: MNHEY, SVGAGI. The ends lost 4 bases at V and 5 bases at J; junction bases unmatched: 6.

The chain links TRBV30 to TRBJ1-2, with 8 bases that match TRBD1. V lost 0 bases to trimming and J lost 7 bases; unmatched junction nucleotides: 10. The V gene's germline CDR1 is GTSNPN and CDR2 SVGIG (reference sequence). This CDR3 comprises 15 residues. CDR3 sequence reads: CAWSVNSQGASGYTF. Here the CDR3 DNA reads TGTGCCTGGAGTGTAAATTCGCAGGGGGCGTCTGGCTACACCTTC. Supplemented by reference TRBV30 and TRBJ1-2, the full variable domain reads SQTIHQWPATLVQPVGSPLSLECTVEGTSNPNLYWYRQAAGRGLQLLFYSVGIGQISSEVPQNLSASRPQDRQFILSSKKLLLSDSGFYLCAWSVNSQGASGYTFGSGTRLTVV.

The chain carries TRBV2 and TRBJ2-7; 9 bases match TRBD2. CDR1 and CDR2 from the germline V gene are SNHLY and FYNNEI. CDR3 length: 15 residues. Unmatched junction bases numbered 5, after V lost 2 bases and J lost 3 bases. CDR3 bases: TGTGCCAGCAGTGAACAGACTAGCGGAAGCTACGAGCAGTACTTC. As protein: CASSEQTSGSYEQYF.

V gene TRBV19 combines with J gene TRBJ1-1, with TRBD1 as a possible D gene (6 bases). V gave up 6 bases and J gave up 1 base, with 15 bases separating them. CDR1 LNHDA and CDR2 SQIVND come from the germline V gene (reference sequence). This CDR3 comprises 15 residues. This chain's CDR3 is CASRTRQARNTEAFF. The CDR3 bases are TGTGCCAGTAGAACCCGACAGGCTCGGAACACTGAAGCTTTCTTT.

This rearrangement joins TRBV5-1 to TRBJ2-7; 8 bases agree with TRBD1. The CDR3 covers 15 residues. Trimming at V came to 1 base and at J to 6 bases, leaving 9 bases not matched to a gene. Germline V gene lookup returns CDR1 SGHRS and CDR2 YFSETQ. The CDR3 DNA sequence: TGCGCCAGCAGCTTGACGACAGGGGCGCCCTCCGAGCAGTACTTC. Translating gives CASSLTTGAPSEQYF.

The rearrangement links TRBV19 to TRBJ1-1, with TRBD1 matching 10 bases. The germline gives CDR1 LNHDA, CDR2 SQIVND (reference sequence). The CDR3 extends over 14 amino acids. V shed 4 bases, J shed 5 bases, and the junction held 4 bases outside the gene matches. DNA of the CDR3: TGTGCCAGTAGTAGGACAGGGGGATGGACTGAAGCTTTCTTT. Its translation: CASSRTGGWTEAFF.

The rearrangement joins TRBV6-5 to TRBJ2-7; possible D gene TRBD1, 6 bases. V was pared by 2 bases and J by 6 bases, with 17 bases between. Germline CDR1 is MNHEY and CDR2 is SVGAGI. CDR3 size: 15 residues. The CDR3 loop reads CASSYRQVQGSEQYF. In DNA form, the CDR3 reads TGTGCCAGCAGTTACCGACAGGTTCAAGGGAGCGAGCAGTACTTC.

The gene calls are TRBV30 and TRBJ2-7; a possible D gene is TRBD2 (6 bases). The germline gives CDR1 GTSNPN, CDR2 SVGIG (reference sequence). V lost 4 bases and J 0 bases, leaving 13 bases between the germline ends. The CDR3 sequence is 14 residues long. The CDR3 loop reads CAWTTDYLSYEQYF. CDR3 DNA sequence: TGTGCCTGGACCACGGACTATCTCTCCTACGAGCAGTACTTC.

The table lists this clone with a few counts. The rearrangement joins TRBV6-5 to TRBJ1-2; 9 nucleotides line up with TRBD1. After removal of 5 bases from V and 5 bases from J, the junction contained 6 bases not matched to a gene. This CDR3 comprises 14 residues. Germline V gives CDR1 MNHEY, CDR2 SVGAGI. Here the CDR3 reads CASSRTGGGYGYTF. DNA for the CDR3: TGTGCCAGCAGTCGAACAGGGGGCGGGTATGGCTACACCTTC.

The gene calls are TRBV5-5 and TRBJ2-4, with D perhaps TRBD1 (6 bases). V lost 1 base and J 0 bases, leaving 23 bases between the germline ends. CDR1 SGHKS and CDR2 YYEKEE come from the germline V gene (reference sequence). The CDR3 length is 20 residues. CDR3 sequence reads: CASSLISATTGGIAKNIQYF. The CDR3, as DNA: TGTGCCAGCAGCTTGATAAGCGCTACGACTGGGGGCATAGCCAAAAACATTCAGTACTTC.

This chain connects TRBV6-5 to TRBJ1-6; D gene unclear. The germline V and J ends were trimmed by 1 base and 8 bases, with 3 bases remaining between them. The germline V gene has CDR1 MNHEY and CDR2 SVGAGI. The CDR3 is 12 residues long. DNA of the CDR3: TGTGCCAGCAGTTACTTATATTCACCCCTCCACTTT. Encoded protein: CASSYLYSPLHF.

For this clone: A read error may produce the germline difference seen at one junction end. The rearrangement joins TRBV30 to TRBJ1-2, with TRBD1 identical over 7 bases. This CDR3 has 10 residues. CDR1 and CDR2 (germline): GTSNPN, SVGIG (reference sequence). CDR3 sequence reads: CAWSGDSNFF. As DNA, the CDR3 is TGTGCCTGGAGTGGGGACAGCAACTTCTTC. Variable domain in full (rest from reference TRBV30 and TRBJ1-2): SQTIHQWPATLVQPVGSPLSLECTVEGTSNPNLYWYRQAAGRGLQLLFYSVGIGQISSEVPQNLSASRPQDRQFILSSKKLLLSDSGFYLCAWSGDSNFFGSGTRLTVV.

CDR3 in DNA: TGCGCCAGCAGCACGGGACAGAAAGCTTTCTTT. Translated, it gives CASSTGQKAFF. This chain uses TRBV5-1 with TRBJ1-1; 7 positions match TRBD1. Germline V CDR1 and CDR2: SGHRS, YFSETQ. The ends lost 4 bases at V and 9 bases at J; junction bases unmatched: 3. This CDR3 has 11 residues.

The chain is built from TRBV28 and TRBJ2-7, with 7 nucleotides matching TRBD1. Germline CDR1 reads MDHEN; CDR2 reads SYDVKM. The trim removed 5 bases at V and 3 bases at J, leaving 4 bases unmatched. The CDR3 loop spans 13 amino acids. The DNA for the CDR3 is TGTGCCAGCAGTCTTACAGGGGTCTACGAGCAGTACTTC. Encoded protein: CASSLTGVYEQYF.

The chain uses TRBV6-5 and TRBJ1-2; D perhaps matches TRBD1 (6 bases). The CDR3 has 15 residues. Looked up from germline, CDR1 is MNHEY and CDR2 is SVGAGI. V lost 4 bases and J lost 4, with 16 bases in between. The CDR3 spells CASSFDRAGAYGYTF. In nucleotides, the CDR3 is TGTGCCAGCAGTTTTGATCGGGCAGGGGCCTATGGCTACACCTTC.

This clone appeared a few times. This sequence joins TRBV19 and TRBJ1-1; 7 bases agree with TRBD1. CDR1 and CDR2 from the germline V gene are LNHDA and SQIVND (reference sequence). Trimming removed 3 bases from V and 4 bases from J; junction bases left unmatched: 8. CDR3 length: 15 amino acids. The CDR3 loop reads CASSIQGGSITEAFF. The CDR3 bases are TGTGCCAGTAGTATTCAGGGGGGCTCGATCACTGAAGCTTTCTTT.

In nucleotides, the CDR3 is TGTGCCAGCAGTTACGTCGACAGGACCTACAATGAGCAGTTCTTC. Its protein product is CASSYVDRTYNEQFF. The chain combines TRBV6-5 with TRBJ2-1, with a possible D match to TRBD1 (6 bases). The germline V and J ends were trimmed by 2 bases and 2 bases, with 10 bases remaining between them. The CDR3 sequence is 15 residues long. Germline CDR1 reads MNHEY; CDR2 reads SVGAGI.

This clone is a singleton in its sample. The V and J genes are TRBV29-1 and TRBJ2-1; 9 bases map to TRBD2. The CDR3 consists of 14 residues. CDR1 is SQVTM, CDR2 ANQGSEA, per germline. Germline trimming cut 7 bases from V and 4 bases from J; bases unmatched to any gene: 8. In nucleotides, the CDR3 is TGCAGCGCCCTAGGGACTAGCAGGTACAATGAGCAGTTCTTC. Amino acid sequence: CSALGTSRYNEQFF.

The chain uses TRBV7-9 and TRBJ1-1; tentative D call: TRBD1 (6 bases). Trimming took 5 bases from V and 4 from J, leaving 14 bases between them. CDR3 length: 14 residues. The germline gives CDR1 SEHNR, CDR2 FQNEAQ (reference sequence). The CDR3 protein is CASSPATGFTEAFF. The CDR3 DNA sequence: TGTGCCAGCAGCCCCGCGACAGGCTTCACTGAAGCTTTCTTT.

This chain uses TRBV10-3 with TRBJ1-1; 7 nucleotides match TRBD1. CDR1 ENHRY and CDR2 SYGVKD come from the germline V gene. The ends lost 6 bases at V and 2 bases at J; junction bases unmatched: 9. This CDR3 is 15 amino acids long. The CDR3 loop is CAIRTSGGSNTEAFF. DNA for the CDR3: TGTGCCATCAGGACCTCAGGGGGTTCCAACACTGAAGCTTTCTTT.

The V and J genes are TRBV27 and TRBJ2-3; TRBD2 agrees at 12 bases. This CDR3 has 17 amino acids. Unmatched junction bases numbered 10, after V lost 3 bases and J lost 6 bases. Germline loops: CDR1 MNHEY, CDR2 SMNVEV (reference sequence). CDR3 coding DNA: TGTGCCAGCAGTTTTGTGGGACTAGCGGGTGGATCGGATACGCAGTATTTT. Its protein is CASSFVGLAGGSDTQYF.

This sequence joins TRBV11-2 and TRBJ2-7; 10 nucleotides agree with TRBD1. CDR3 length: 16 amino acids. With 1 base clipped from V and 2 bases from J, the junction kept 5 bases outside the gene matches. The V gene's germline CDR1 is SGHAT and CDR2 FQNNGV. The CDR3 sequence is CASSLGTGTGAYEQYF. The CDR3 nucleotides are TGTGCCAGCAGCTTAGGCACCGGGACAGGGGCCTACGAGCAGTACTTC.